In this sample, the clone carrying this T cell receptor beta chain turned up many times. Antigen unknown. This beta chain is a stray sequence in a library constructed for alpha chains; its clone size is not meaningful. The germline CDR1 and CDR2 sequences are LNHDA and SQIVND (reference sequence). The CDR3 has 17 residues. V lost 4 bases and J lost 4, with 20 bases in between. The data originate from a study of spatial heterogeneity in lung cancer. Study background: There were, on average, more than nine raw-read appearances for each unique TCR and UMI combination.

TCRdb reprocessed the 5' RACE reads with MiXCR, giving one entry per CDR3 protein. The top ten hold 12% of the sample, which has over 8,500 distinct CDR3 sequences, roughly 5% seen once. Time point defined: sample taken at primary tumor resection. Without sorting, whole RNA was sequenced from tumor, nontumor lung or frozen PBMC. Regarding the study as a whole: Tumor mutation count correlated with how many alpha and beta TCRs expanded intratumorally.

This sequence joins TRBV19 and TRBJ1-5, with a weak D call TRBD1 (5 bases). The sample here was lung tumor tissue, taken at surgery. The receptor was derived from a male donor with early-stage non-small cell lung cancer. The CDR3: CASSKPVGVPSNQPQHF. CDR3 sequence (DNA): TGTGCCAGTAGTAAGCCCGTGGGGGTCCCGTCAAATCAGCCCCAGCATTTT.